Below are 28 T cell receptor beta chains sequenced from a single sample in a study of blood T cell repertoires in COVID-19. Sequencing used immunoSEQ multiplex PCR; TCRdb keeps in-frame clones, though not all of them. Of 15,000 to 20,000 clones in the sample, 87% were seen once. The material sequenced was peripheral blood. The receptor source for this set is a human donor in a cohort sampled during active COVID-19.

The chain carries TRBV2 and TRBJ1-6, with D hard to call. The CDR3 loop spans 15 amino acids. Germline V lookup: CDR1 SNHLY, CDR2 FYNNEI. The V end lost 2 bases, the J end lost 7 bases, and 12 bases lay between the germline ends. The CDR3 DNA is TGTGCCAGCAGTGAAATGTTGCCGGGAAATTCACCCCTCCACTTT. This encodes CASSEMLPGNSPLHF.

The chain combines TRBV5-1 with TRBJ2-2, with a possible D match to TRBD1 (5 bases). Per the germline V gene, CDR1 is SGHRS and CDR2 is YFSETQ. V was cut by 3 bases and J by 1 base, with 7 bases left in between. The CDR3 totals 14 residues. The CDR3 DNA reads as TGCGCCAGCAGCTCCACAGGGAACACCGGGGAGCTGTTTTTT. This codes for CASSSTGNTGELFF.

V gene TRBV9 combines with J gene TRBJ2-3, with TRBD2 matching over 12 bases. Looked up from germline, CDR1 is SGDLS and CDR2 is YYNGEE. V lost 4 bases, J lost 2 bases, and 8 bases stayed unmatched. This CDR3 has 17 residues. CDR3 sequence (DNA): TGTGCCAGCAGCCGAACTACTAGCGGGGGGCCCACAGATACGCAGTATTTT. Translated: CASSRTTSGGPTDTQYF.

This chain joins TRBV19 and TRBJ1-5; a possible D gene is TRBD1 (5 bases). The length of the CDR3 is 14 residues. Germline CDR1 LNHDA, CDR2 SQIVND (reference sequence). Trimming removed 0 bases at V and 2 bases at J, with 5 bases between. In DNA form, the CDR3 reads TGTGCCAGTAGTATAGACAGGGGCAATCAGCCCCAGCATTTT. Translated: CASSIDRGNQPQHF.

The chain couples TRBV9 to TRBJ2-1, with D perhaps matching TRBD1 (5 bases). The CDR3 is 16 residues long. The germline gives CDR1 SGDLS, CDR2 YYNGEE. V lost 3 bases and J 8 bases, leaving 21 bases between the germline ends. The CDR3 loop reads CASSGPGWALRDEQFF. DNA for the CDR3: TGTGCCAGCAGCGGTCCAGGGTGGGCGCTACGGGATGAGCAGTTCTTC.

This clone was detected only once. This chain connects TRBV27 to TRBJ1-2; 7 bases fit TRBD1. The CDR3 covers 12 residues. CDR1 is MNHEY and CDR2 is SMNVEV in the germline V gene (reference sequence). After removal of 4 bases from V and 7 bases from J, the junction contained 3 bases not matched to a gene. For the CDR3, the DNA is TGTGCCAGCAGTTCGCACAGGGGTGGCTACACCTTC. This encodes CASSSHRGGYTF.

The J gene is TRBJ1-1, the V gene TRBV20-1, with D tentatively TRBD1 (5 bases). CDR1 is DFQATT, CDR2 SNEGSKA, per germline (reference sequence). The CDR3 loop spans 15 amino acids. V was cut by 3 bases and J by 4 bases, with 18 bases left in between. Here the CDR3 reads CSASANGQGGTEAFF. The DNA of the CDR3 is TGCAGTGCTAGTGCGAATGGTCAGGGCGGCACTGAAGCTTTCTTT.

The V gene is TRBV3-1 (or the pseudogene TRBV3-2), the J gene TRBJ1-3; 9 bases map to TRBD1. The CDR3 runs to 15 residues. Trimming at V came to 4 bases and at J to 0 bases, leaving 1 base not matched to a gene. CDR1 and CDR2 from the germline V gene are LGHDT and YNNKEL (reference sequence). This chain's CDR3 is CASSRDRVSGNTIYF. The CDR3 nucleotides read TGTGCCAGCAGCCGGGACAGGGTCTCTGGAAACACCATATATTTT.

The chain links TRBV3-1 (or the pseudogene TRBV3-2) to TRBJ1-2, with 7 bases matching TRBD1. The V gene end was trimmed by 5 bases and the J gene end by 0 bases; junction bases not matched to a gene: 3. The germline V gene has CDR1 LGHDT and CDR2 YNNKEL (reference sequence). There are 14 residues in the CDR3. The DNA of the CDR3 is TGTGCCAGCAGCGGGACAGTAGCTAACTATGGCTACACCTTC. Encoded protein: CASSGTVANYGYTF.

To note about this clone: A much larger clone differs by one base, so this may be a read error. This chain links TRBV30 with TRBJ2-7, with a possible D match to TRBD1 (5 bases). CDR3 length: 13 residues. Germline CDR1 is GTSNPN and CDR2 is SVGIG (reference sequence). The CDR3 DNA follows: TGTGCCTGGAGTGTAACAGGCTCCTACAAGCAGTACTTC. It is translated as CAWSVTGSYKQYF.

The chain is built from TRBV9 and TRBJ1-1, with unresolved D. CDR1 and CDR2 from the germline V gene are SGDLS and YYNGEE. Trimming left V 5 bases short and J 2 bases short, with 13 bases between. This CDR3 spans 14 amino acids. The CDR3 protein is CASSRPEGNTEAFF. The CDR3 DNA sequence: TGTGCCAGCAGTAGACCCGAGGGCAACACTGAAGCTTTCTTT.

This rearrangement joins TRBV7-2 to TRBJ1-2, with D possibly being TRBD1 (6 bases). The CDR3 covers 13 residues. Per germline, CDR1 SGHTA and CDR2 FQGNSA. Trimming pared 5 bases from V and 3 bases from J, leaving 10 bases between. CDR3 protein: CASSAQGDYGYTF. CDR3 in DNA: TGTGCCAGCAGCGCACAGGGAGACTATGGCTACACCTTC.

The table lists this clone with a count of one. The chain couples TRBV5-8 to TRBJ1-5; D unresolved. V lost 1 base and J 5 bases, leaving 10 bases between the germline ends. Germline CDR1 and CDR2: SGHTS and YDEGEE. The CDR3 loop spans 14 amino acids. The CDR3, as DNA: TGTGCCAGCAGCTTGCCGGTCGGTTATCAGCCCCAGCATTTT. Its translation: CASSLPVGYQPQHF.

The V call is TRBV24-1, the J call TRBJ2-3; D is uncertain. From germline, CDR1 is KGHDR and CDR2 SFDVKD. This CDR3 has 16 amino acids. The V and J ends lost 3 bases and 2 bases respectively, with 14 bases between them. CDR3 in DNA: TGTGCCACCAGTGATCCGGGTTCCTCATCCACAGATACGCAGTATTTT. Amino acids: CATSDPGSSSTDTQYF.

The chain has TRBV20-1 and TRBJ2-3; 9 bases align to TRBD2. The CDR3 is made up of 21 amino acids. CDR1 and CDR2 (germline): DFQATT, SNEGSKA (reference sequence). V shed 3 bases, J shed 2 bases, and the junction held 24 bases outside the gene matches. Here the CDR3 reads CSASVGGLRGGQRGPTDTQYF. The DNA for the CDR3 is TGCAGTGCTAGTGTTGGGGGTTTGCGGGGGGGCCAGCGAGGGCCCACAGATACGCAGTATTTT.

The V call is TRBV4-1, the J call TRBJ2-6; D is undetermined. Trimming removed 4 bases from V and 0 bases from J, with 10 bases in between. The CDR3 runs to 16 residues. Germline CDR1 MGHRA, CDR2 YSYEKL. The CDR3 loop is CASSLKEPSGANVLTF. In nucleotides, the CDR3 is TGCGCCAGCAGCCTCAAAGAGCCCTCTGGGGCCAACGTCCTGACTTTC.

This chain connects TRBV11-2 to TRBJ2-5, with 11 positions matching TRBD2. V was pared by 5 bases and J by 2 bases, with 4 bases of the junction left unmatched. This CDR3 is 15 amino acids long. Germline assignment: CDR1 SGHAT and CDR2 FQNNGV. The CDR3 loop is CASSAIAGGQETQYF. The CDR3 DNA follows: TGTGCCAGCAGCGCCATAGCGGGGGGGCAAGAGACCCAGTACTTC.

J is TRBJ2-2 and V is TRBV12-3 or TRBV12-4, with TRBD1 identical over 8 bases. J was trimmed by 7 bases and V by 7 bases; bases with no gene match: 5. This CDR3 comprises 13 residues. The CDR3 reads CASTGTGGGELFF. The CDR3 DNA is TGTGCCAGCACCGGTACAGGGGGCGGGGAGCTGTTTTTT.

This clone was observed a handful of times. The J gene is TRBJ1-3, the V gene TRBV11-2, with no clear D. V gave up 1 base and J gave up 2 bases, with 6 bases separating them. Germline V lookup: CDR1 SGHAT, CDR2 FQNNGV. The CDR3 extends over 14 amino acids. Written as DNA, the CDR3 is TGTGCCAGCAGCTTAGCAGAGGCTGGAAACACCATATATTTT. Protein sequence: CASSLAEAGNTIYF.

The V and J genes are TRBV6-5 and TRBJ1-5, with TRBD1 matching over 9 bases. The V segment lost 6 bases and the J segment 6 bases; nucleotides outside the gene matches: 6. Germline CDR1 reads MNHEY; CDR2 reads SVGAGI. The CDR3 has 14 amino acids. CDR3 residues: CASRPGQGRQPQHF. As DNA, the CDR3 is TGTGCCAGCAGACCGGGACAGGGACGTCAGCCCCAGCATTTT.

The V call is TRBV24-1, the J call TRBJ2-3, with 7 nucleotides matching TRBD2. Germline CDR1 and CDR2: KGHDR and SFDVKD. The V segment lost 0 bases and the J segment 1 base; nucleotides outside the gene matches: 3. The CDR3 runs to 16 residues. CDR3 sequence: CATSDLGRGGTDTQYF. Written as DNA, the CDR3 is TGTGCCACCAGTGATTTGGGTCGGGGGGGCACAGATACGCAGTATTTT.

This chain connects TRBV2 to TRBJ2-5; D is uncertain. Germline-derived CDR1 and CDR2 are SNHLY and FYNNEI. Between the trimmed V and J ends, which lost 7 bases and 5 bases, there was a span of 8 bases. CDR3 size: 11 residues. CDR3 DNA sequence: TGTGCCAGCACCCAATTTGAGACCCAGTACTTC. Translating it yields CASTQFETQYF.

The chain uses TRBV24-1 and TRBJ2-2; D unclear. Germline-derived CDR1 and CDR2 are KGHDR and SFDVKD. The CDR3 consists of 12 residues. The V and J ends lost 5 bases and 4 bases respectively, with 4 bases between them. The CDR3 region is CATSAGTGELFF. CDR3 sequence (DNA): TGTGCCACCAGTGCGGGCACCGGGGAGCTGTTTTTT.

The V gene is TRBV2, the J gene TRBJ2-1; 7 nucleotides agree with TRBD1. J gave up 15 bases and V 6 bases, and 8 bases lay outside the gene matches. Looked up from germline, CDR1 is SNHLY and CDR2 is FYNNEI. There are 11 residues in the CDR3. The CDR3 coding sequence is TGTGCCAGCAGAACTACAGGGGCCGTGTTCTTC. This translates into CASRTTGAVFF.

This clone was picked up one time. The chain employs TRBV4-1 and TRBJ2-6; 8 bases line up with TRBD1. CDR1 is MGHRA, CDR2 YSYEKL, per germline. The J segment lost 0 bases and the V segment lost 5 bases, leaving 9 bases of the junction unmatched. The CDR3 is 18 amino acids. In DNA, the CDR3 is TGCGCCAGCAGCTCCGGACAGGGACCTCTCTCTGGGGCCAACGTCCTGACTTTC. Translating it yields CASSSGQGPLSGANVLTF.

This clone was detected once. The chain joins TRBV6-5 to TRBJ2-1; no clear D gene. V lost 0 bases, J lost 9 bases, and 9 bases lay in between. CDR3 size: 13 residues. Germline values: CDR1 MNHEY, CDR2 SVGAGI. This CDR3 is CASSYSRRGEQFF. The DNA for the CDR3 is TGTGCCAGCAGTTACTCGAGGCGTGGTGAGCAGTTCTTC.

Here the CDR3 reads CASSDSGANTGELFF. As DNA, the CDR3 is TGTGCCAGCAGTGACTCCGGGGCGAACACCGGGGAGCTGTTTTTT. The rearrangement uses TRBV6-4 and TRBJ2-2, with D possibly TRBD2 on 5 matching bases. V was clipped by 0 bases and J by 0 bases, with 5 bases between them. The CDR3 totals 15 residues. Germline CDR1 is MRHNA and CDR2 is SNTAGT.

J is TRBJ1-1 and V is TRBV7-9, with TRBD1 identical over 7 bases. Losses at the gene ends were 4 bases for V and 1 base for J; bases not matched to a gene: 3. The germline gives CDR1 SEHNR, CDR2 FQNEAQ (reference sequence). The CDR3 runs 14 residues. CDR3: CASSSRGPNTEAFF. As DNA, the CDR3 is TGTGCCAGCAGCTCTAGGGGGCCGAACACTGAAGCTTTCTTT.